This note documents a single T cell receptor (beta chain) sequence. These data originate in a study of shared clonotypes between healthy human individuals. Repertoires were generated with immunoSEQ multiplex PCR, while TCRdb's copy carries only in-frame clones and drops some. The repertoire has 2 million to 2.5 million clones, nearly 97% of them found once; the top ten carry more than 0.1%. Germline V gene lookup returns CDR1 SGHTA and CDR2 FQGNSA. Trimming pared 4 bases from V and 6 bases from J, leaving 13 bases between. The CDR3 is made up of 13 amino acids. This TCR derives from a man aged 18 to 35 in good health. Sequencing was done on a sample of naive CD4+ T cells sorted from blood. Indicated subset: CD45RA+ positively selected. The chain links TRBV7-2 to TRBJ2-7; tentatively, D is TRBD1 (6 bases). CDR3 amino acids: CASSSTGLGEQYF. CDR3 in DNA: TGTGCCAGCAGCTCGACAGGTCTGGGCGAGCAGTACTTC.